These T cell receptor beta chains were read from a single sample in a study of T cell repertoires in cytomegalovirus infection. Each CDR3 protein gets one entry after TCRdb re-called the reads with MiXCR. The sample contains fewer than 650,000 distinct CDR3 sequences, 35% to 50% of which appear only once. Antigen specificity for these receptors is unknown. Here the sequenced sample was cultured PBMCs, taken from culture after CMV antigen stimulation. Every receptor here comes from a human donor in good health (CMV status not recorded). Some clones in this sample may be carry-over from other donors' samples. Both conserved end residues are trimmed from each CDR3. A D gene is named only where the DNA matches it firmly. Only some rows state a clone size, as once, few, many or a class for expanded clones.

size: -; D: -; V: TRBV3-1; J: TRBJ1-6; CDR3: ASSQEGYIDSPLH
size: few; D: -; V: TRBV7-2; J: TRBJ2-7; CDR3: ASSSRGGRDEQY
size: -; D: -; V: TRBV6-2/TRBV6-3; J: TRBJ1-3; CDR3: ASSTTASSGNTIY
size: -; D: TRBD2; V: TRBV12-5; J: TRBJ2-1; CDR3: ASGPGLAVEQF
size: -; D: -; V: TRBV5-1; J: TRBJ2-1; CDR3: ASSPGGVGNEQF
size: few; D: -; V: TRBV5-4; J: TRBJ1-1; CDR3: ASSGIGTPRENTEAF
size: -; D: -; V: TRBV6-2/TRBV6-3; J: TRBJ1-6; CDR3: ASRLPGQNSPLH
size: few; D: -; V: TRBV5-6; J: TRBJ2-5; CDR3: ASSLVQQETQY
size: -; D: TRBD1; V: TRBV6-1; J: TRBJ1-4; CDR3: ASSIRDRGYEKLF
size: -; D: -; V: TRBV12-3/TRBV12-4; J: TRBJ2-1; CDR3: ASSWTDPAAQEQF
size: once; D: TRBD2; V: TRBV20-1; J: TRBJ2-3; CDR3: SALGSGADTQY
size: -; D: -; V: TRBV12-3/TRBV12-4; J: TRBJ2-7; CDR3: ASSSPVAGINEQY
size: few; D: -; V: TRBV15; J: TRBJ2-1; CDR3: ATSRGVWEMGAKGSLEQF
size: -; D: -; V: TRBV6-6; J: TRBJ1-6; CDR3: ASSYFLQGHSPLH
size: -; D: TRBD1; V: TRBV24-1; J: TRBJ2-6; CDR3: ATCPGQGKTGANVLT
size: -; D: TRBD1; V: TRBV5-4; J: TRBJ1-6; CDR3: ASSSRRRGQSLH
size: -; D: TRBD2; V: TRBV7-2; J: TRBJ2-7; CDR3: ASSQFSGGAYEQY
size: -; D: -; V: TRBV7-2; J: TRBJ1-5; CDR3: ASSLDPQGQPQH
size: few; D: TRBD2; V: TRBV10-3; J: TRBJ2-3; CDR3: AISESRLARTDTQY
size: -; D: TRBD2; V: TRBV18; J: TRBJ2-7; CDR3: ASSSGLAGATYEQY
size: -; D: -; V: TRBV12-3/TRBV12-4; J: TRBJ1-2; CDR3: ASSFGGPDYGYT
size: -; D: -; V: TRBV12-3/TRBV12-4; J: TRBJ2-3; CDR3: ASSSEGNPTDTQY
size: few; D: -; V: TRBV7-2; J: TRBJ1-6; CDR3: ASSFGVNSPLH
size: -; D: -; V: TRBV19; J: TRBJ2-1; CDR3: ASSMTNSNNEQF
size: few; D: -; V: TRBV13; J: TRBJ2-5; CDR3: ASSFGGNSQETQY
size: few; D: TRBD2; V: TRBV7-2; J: TRBJ2-2; CDR3: ASSARLAGTGELF
size: -; D: -; V: TRBV6-6; J: TRBJ1-2; CDR3: ASSASANYGYT
size: -; D: TRBD1; V: TRBV20-1; J: TRBJ1-1; CDR3: SALGGQGGGTEAF
size: few; D: -; V: TRBV7-2; J: TRBJ1-1; CDR3: ASSLAGGSSEAF
size: -; D: TRBD2; V: TRBV4-1; J: TRBJ2-1; CDR3: ASRLASGGKGRSGRNNEQF
size: few; D: -; V: TRBV11-2; J: TRBJ1-1; CDR3: ASRYGEMNTEAF
size: -; D: -; V: TRBV7-6; J: TRBJ2-5; CDR3: ASTRSRGETQY
size: many; D: TRBD1; V: TRBV20-1; J: TRBJ2-3; CDR3: SARDWDRAFTDTQY
size: -; D: -; V: TRBV7-9; J: TRBJ1-5; CDR3: ASSMTRDIEGYSNQPQH
size: few; D: -; V: TRBV7-6; J: TRBJ2-2; CDR3: ASSLRSSNTGELF
size: -; D: TRBD1; V: TRBV6-1; J: TRBJ2-7; CDR3: ATGQGSYEQY
size: few; D: TRBD2; V: TRBV12-3/TRBV12-4; J: TRBJ2-1; CDR3: ASSPGRANEQF
size: -; D: -; V: TRBV6-2/TRBV6-3; J: TRBJ2-5; CDR3: ASSSYGRRVQETQY
size: -; D: -; V: TRBV4-1; J: TRBJ2-5; CDR3: ASSQGARGGRETQY
size: -; D: -; V: TRBV7-2; J: TRBJ2-1; CDR3: ASSSGLSPQEQF
size: -; D: -; V: TRBV18; J: TRBJ2-3; CDR3: ASSRATQGLDTQY
size: many; D: -; V: TRBV7-2; J: TRBJ2-1; CDR3: ASSQASSSYNEQF
size: -; D: -; V: TRBV7-9; J: TRBJ2-4; CDR3: ASRQDGNIQY
size: -; D: -; V: TRBV15; J: TRBJ1-4; CDR3: ATSGWREPNEKLF
size: -; D: TRBD1; V: TRBV27; J: TRBJ1-2; CDR3: ASKTPGQEADGYT